The TCR beta chain under discussion was sequenced for a study of blood T cell repertoires in COVID-19. Looked up from germline, CDR1 is MNHEY and CDR2 is SMNVEV (reference sequence). Unmatched junction bases numbered 7, after V lost 6 bases and J lost 0 bases. The CDR3 runs to 16 residues. The table came from immunoSEQ multiplex PCR; TCRdb's copy has only in-frame clones and leaves some out. Seen here are approximately 150,000 clones, roughly nine tenths observed once, and the top ten hold approximately 4%. The sequence came from a woman aged 70-85 years with acute or convalescent COVID-19. V is TRBV27 and J is TRBJ2-1; 8 bases agree with TRBD2. The sample taken for sequencing was peripheral blood. The DNA of the CDR3 is TGTGCCAGCAGGAAAGAGCGGGGGAGCTCCTACAATGAGCAGTTCTTC. It yields the protein CASRKERGSSYNEQFF.